The clone carrying this T cell receptor (beta chain) was counted many times. The V end lost 6 bases, the J end lost 1 base, and 9 bases lay between the germline ends. The CDR3 sequence is 12 residues long. Germline values: CDR1 SQVTM, CDR2 ANQGSEA. This record comes from a study of read filtering for tumor transcriptome and immune sequencing. The library was built from roughly 400 ng RNA with molecular barcoded adaptors for alpha/delta and beta/gamma chains. Via MiXCR, TCRdb re-called the reads, giving one row per CDR3 protein. The table records tens of thousands of distinct CDR3 sequences, approximately 15% of them present only once.

Sequencing used a population of CD138-negative cells sorted from bone marrow. This chain connects TRBV29-1 to TRBJ1-1; D call uncertain. The sequence derives from a donor aged 40 or over with multiple myeloma. The CDR3 region is CSVSRGNTEAFF. Here the CDR3 DNA reads TGCAGCGTCAGCAGAGGGAACACTGAAGCTTTCTTT.